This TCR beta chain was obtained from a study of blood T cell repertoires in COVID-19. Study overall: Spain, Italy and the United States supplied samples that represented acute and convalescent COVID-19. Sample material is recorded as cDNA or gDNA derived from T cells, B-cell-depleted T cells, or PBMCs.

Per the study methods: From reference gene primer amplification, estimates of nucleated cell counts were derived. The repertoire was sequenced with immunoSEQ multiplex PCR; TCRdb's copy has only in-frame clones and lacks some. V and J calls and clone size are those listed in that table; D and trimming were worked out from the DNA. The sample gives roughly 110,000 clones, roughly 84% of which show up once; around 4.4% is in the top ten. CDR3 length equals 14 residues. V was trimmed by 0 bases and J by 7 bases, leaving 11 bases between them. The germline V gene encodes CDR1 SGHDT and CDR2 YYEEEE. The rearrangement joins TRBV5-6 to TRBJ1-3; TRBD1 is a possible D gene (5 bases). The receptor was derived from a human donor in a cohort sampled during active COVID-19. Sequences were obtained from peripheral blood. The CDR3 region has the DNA TGTGCCAGCAGCTTGGCAGGAGGGGTCAACACCATATATTTT. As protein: CASSLAGGVNTIYF.